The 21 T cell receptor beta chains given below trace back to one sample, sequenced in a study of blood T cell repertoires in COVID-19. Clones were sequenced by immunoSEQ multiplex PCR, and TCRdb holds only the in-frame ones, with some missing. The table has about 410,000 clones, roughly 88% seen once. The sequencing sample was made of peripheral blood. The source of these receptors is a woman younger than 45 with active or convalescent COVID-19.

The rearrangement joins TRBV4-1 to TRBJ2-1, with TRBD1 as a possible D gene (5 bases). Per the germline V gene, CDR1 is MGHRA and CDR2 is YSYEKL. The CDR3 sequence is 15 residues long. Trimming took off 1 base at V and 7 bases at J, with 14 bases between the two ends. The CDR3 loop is CASSQGQPALNEQFF. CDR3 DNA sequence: TGCGCCAGCAGCCAAGGACAGCCAGCTTTGAATGAGCAGTTCTTC.

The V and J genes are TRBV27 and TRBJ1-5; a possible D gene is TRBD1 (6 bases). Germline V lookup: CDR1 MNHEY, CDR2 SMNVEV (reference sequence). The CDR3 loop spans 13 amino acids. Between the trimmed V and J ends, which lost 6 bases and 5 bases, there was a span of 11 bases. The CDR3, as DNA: TGTGCCAGCAGGGGGGCTGGGCATCAGCCCCAGCATTTT. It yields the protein CASRGAGHQPQHF.

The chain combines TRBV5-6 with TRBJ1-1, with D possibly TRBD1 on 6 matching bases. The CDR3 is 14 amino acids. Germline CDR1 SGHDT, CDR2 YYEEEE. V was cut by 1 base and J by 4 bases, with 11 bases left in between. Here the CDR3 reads CASSLRTAITEAFF. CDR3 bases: TGTGCCAGCAGCTTGAGGACAGCCATCACTGAAGCTTTCTTT.

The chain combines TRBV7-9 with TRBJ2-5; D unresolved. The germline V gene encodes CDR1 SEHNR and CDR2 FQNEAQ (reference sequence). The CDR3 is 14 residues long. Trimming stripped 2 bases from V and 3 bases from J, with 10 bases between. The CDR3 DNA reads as TGTGCCAGCAGCTTACCGGCGGTAGAAGAGACCCAGTACTTC. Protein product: CASSLPAVEETQYF.

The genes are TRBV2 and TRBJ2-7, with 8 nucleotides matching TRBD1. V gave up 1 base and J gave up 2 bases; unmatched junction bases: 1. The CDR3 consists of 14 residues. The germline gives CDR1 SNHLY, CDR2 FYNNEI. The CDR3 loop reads CASSEDRGTYEQYF. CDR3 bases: TGTGCCAGCAGTGAAGACAGGGGGACCTACGAGCAGTACTTC. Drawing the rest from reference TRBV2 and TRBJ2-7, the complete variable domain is EPEVTQTPSHQVTQMGQEVILRCVPISNHLYFYWYRQILGQKVEFLVSFYNNEISEKSEIFDDQFSVERPDGSNFTLKIRSTKLEDSAMYFCASSEDRGTYEQYFGPGTRLTVT.

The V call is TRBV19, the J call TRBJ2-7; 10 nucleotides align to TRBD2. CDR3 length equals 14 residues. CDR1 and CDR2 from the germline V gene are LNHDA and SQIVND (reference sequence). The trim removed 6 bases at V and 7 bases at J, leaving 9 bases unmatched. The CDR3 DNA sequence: TGTGCCAGTAGGGGAGCGGGAGGGCCGCTTGAGCAGTACTTC. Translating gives CASRGAGGPLEQYF.

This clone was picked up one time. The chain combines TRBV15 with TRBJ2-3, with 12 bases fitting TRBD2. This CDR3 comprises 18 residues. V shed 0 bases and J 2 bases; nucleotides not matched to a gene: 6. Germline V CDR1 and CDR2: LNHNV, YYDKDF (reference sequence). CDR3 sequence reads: CATSRDPTSGGLTDTQYF. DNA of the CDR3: TGTGCCACCAGCAGAGACCCGACTAGCGGGGGCCTCACAGATACGCAGTATTTT.

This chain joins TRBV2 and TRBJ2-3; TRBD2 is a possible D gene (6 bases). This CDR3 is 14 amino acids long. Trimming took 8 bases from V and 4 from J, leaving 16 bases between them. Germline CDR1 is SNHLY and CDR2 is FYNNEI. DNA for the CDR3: TGTGCCAGCTCGCGCGGGGTGGGTCCAGATACGCAGTATTTT. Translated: CASSRGVGPDTQYF.

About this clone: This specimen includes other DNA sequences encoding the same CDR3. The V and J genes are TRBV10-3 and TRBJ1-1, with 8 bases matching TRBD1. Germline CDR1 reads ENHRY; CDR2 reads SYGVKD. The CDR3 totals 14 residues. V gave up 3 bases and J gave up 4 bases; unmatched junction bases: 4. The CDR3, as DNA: TGTGCCATCAGTGATCCCACAGGGGGCACTGAAGCTTTCTTT. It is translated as CAISDPTGGTEAFF.

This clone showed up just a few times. The CDR3 DNA follows: TGTGCCAGCAGCTTAACCGGACGGGCGGGGGGACAAGAGACCCAGTACTTC. Protein sequence: CASSLTGRAGGQETQYF. The chain employs TRBV7-6 and TRBJ2-5; 8 bases are a match to TRBD2. V was pared by 2 bases and J by 2 bases, with 10 bases of the junction left unmatched. CDR1 and CDR2 (germline): SGHVS, FNYEAQ. This CDR3 is built from 17 residues.

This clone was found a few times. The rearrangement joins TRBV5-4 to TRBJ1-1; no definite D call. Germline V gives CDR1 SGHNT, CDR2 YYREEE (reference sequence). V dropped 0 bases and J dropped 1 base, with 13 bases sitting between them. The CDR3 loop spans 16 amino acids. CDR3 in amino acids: CASSLDSLTQNTEAFF. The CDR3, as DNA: TGTGCCAGCAGCTTGGATTCCCTAACTCAGAACACTGAAGCTTTCTTT.

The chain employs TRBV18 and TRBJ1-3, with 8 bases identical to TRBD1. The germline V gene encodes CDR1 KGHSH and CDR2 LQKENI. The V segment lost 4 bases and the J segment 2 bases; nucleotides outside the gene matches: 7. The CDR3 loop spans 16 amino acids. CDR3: CASSHPGQDTGNTIYF. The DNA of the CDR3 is TGTGCCAGCTCACACCCGGGACAGGATACTGGAAACACCATATATTTT. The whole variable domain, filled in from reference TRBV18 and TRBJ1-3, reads NAGVMQNPRHLVRRRGQEARLRCSPMKGHSHVYWYRQLPEEGLKFMVYLQKENIIDESGMPKERFSAEFPKEGPSILRIQQVVRGDSAAYFCASSHPGQDTGNTIYFGEGSWLTVV.

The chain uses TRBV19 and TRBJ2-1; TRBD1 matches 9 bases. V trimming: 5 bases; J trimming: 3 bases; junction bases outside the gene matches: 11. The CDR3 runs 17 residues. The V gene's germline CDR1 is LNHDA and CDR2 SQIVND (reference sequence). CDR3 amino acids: CASSSDYGTGFYNEQFF. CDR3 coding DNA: TGTGCCAGTAGTTCCGACTACGGGACAGGGTTCTACAATGAGCAGTTCTTC.

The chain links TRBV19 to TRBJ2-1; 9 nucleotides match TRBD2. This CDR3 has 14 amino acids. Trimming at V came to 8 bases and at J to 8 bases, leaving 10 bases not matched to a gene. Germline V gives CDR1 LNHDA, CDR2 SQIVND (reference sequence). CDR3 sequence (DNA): TGTGCCAGTGAGCTCAGCGGGGGGCCGTATGAGCAGTTCTTC. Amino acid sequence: CASELSGGPYEQFF.

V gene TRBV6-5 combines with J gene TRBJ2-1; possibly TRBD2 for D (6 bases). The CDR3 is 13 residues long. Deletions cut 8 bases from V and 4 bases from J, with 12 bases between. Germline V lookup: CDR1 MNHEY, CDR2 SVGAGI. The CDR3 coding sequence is TGTGCCAGCGGGGCGAGCGGGTACAATGAGCAGTTCTTC. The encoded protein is CASGASGYNEQFF.

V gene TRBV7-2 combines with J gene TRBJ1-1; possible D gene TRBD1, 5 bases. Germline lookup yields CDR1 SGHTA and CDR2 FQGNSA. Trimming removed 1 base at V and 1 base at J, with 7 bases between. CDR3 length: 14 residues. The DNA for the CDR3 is TGTGCCAGCAGCTTAGGGACACCGAACACTGAAGCTTTCTTT. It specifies CASSLGTPNTEAFF.

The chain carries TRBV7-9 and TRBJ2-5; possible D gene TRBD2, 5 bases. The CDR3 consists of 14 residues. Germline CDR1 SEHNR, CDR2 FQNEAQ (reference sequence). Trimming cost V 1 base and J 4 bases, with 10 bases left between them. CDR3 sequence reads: CASSLGSGAETQYF. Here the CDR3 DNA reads TGTGCCAGCAGCTTAGGCAGCGGTGCAGAGACCCAGTACTTC.

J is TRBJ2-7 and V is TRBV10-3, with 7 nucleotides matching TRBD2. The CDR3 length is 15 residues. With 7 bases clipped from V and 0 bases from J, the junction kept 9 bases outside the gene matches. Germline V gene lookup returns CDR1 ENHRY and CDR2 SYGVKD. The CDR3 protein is CAITENGGSSYEQYF. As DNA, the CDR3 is TGTGCCATCACCGAAAACGGGGGGAGCTCCTACGAGCAGTACTTC.

The CDR3 protein is CASSQVTGGDYTF. The CDR3 region has the DNA TGCGCCAGCAGCCAAGTGACAGGGGGCGACTACACCTTC. The chain has TRBV4-1 and TRBJ1-2; 10 bases align to TRBD1. The V gene's germline CDR1 is MGHRA and CDR2 YSYEKL. This CDR3 spans 13 amino acids. The ends lost 1 base at V and 10 bases at J; junction bases unmatched: 3.

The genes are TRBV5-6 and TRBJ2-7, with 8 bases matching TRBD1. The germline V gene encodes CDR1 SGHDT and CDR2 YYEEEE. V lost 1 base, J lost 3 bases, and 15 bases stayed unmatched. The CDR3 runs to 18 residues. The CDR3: CASSLYMGSRQGRYEQYF. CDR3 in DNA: TGTGCCAGCAGCTTGTATATGGGATCGAGACAGGGGCGCTACGAGCAGTACTTC.

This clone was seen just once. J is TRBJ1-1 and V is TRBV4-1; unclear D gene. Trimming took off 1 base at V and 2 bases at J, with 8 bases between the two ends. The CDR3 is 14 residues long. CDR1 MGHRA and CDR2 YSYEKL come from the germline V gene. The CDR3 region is CASSQGRTNTEAFF. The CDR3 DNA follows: TGCGCCAGCAGCCAAGGCAGGACTAACACTGAAGCTTTCTTT.